Listed below are T cell receptor beta chains from one sample, sequenced in a study of T cells in Graves' hyperthyroidism and ophthalmopathy. TCRdb fed the multiplex PCR reads into MiXCR, producing one record per CDR3 protein. The sample includes under 400,000 distinct CDR3 sequences, roughly 23% seen only once; the top ten take over 45%. Material: blood. All receptors derive from a woman in her 50s with Graves' hyperthyroidism. Each CDR3 is given with its conserved first and last residue. D genes are given only for firm matches. Where a row states a size, it is once, few, many or the class of an expanded clone; other rows omit it.

abundance: NA; j_gene: TRBJ1-6; v_gene: TRBV20-1; d_gene: TRBD1; CDR3aa: CSASRGTGSSYNSPLHF; CDR3nt: TGCAGTGCTAGTAGAGGGACAGGGAGCTCCTATAATTCACCCCTCCACTTT
abundance: many; j_gene: TRBJ2-1; v_gene: TRBV27; d_gene: TRBD2; CDR3aa: CASSPLTSVNNEQFF; CDR3nt: TGTGCCAGCAGTCCGTTGACTAGCGTAAACAATGAGCAGTTCTTC
abundance: NA; j_gene: TRBJ2-3; v_gene: TRBV28; d_gene: TRBD1; CDR3aa: CASSLVQGARPITDTQYF; CDR3nt: TGTGCCAGCAGTTTAGTACAGGGGGCCCGTCCGATCACAGATACGCAGTATTTT
abundance: NA; j_gene: TRBJ2-7; v_gene: TRBV6-1; d_gene: NA; CDR3aa: CASSDNEHEQYF; CDR3nt: TGTGCCAGCAGTGATAATGAACACGAGCAGTACTTC
abundance: many; j_gene: TRBJ1-6; v_gene: TRBV10-3; d_gene: NA; CDR3aa: CAISESEAIGGPPLHF; CDR3nt: TGTGCCATCAGTGAGTCAGAGGCGATTGGGGGACCACCCCTCCACTTT
abundance: NA; j_gene: TRBJ2-7; v_gene: TRBV7-8; d_gene: TRBD2; CDR3aa: CASSPRTSGSMYEQYF; CDR3nt: TGTGCCAGCAGCCCCAGGACTAGCGGGAGTATGTACGAGCAGTACTTC
abundance: few; j_gene: TRBJ1-5; v_gene: TRBV19; d_gene: NA; CDR3aa: CATEDGINQPQHF; CDR3nt: TGTGCCACTGAGGACGGAATCAATCAGCCCCAGCATTTT
abundance: many; j_gene: TRBJ2-7; v_gene: TRBV7-9; d_gene: NA; CDR3aa: CASSLSAQSTQQYF; CDR3nt: TGTGCCAGCAGCTTATCAGCGCAATCTACGCAGCAGTACTTC
abundance: many; j_gene: TRBJ2-7; v_gene: TRBV2; d_gene: NA; CDR3aa: CASRRDLPYEQYF; CDR3nt: TGTGCCAGCAGAAGGGACCTACCCTACGAGCAGTACTTC
abundance: NA; j_gene: TRBJ1-1; v_gene: TRBV20-1; d_gene: TRBD1; CDR3aa: CSAHRGDTEAFF; CDR3nt: TGCAGTGCTCACAGGGGAGACACTGAAGCTTTCTTT
abundance: NA; j_gene: TRBJ2-5; v_gene: TRBV20-1; d_gene: TRBD1; CDR3aa: CSACGTEETQYF; CDR3nt: TGCAGTGCTTGTGGGACAGAGGAGACCCAGTACTTC
abundance: NA; j_gene: TRBJ2-1; v_gene: TRBV10-3; d_gene: NA; CDR3aa: CAISGFEDNEQFF; CDR3nt: TGTGCCATCAGTGGCTTCGAAGACAATGAGCAGTTCTTC
abundance: many; j_gene: TRBJ2-1; v_gene: TRBV20-1; d_gene: NA; CDR3aa: CSAREGRGTYEQFF; CDR3nt: TGCAGTGCTAGAGAAGGCAGGGGCACGTATGAGCAGTTCTTC
abundance: many; j_gene: TRBJ1-3; v_gene: TRBV6-2/TRBV6-3; d_gene: NA; CDR3aa: CASSPGGNTRNTIYF; CDR3nt: TGTGCCAGCAGTCCGGGGGGAAATACCAGAAACACCATATATTTT
abundance: many; j_gene: TRBJ1-5; v_gene: TRBV20-1; d_gene: NA; CDR3aa: CSATRAVGQPQHF; CDR3nt: TGCAGTGCCACCCGGGCGGTAGGTCAGCCCCAGCATTTT
abundance: few; j_gene: TRBJ2-2; v_gene: TRBV25-1; d_gene: TRBD1; CDR3aa: CASSSNRGTGELFF; CDR3nt: TGTGCCAGCAGTTCAAACAGGGGTACCGGGGAGCTGTTTTTT
abundance: NA; j_gene: TRBJ2-3; v_gene: TRBV5-6; d_gene: TRBD2; CDR3aa: CASSLLTSGGLATDTQYF; CDR3nt: TGTGCCAGCAGCCTCCTGACTAGCGGGGGGCTCGCGACAGATACGCAGTATTTT
abundance: NA; j_gene: TRBJ2-5; v_gene: TRBV6-1; d_gene: TRBD2; CDR3aa: CATGLAGGQGETQYF; CDR3nt: TGTGCCACGGGACTAGCGGGGGGGCAAGGGGAGACCCAGTACTTC
abundance: many; j_gene: TRBJ1-5; v_gene: TRBV6-5; d_gene: NA; CDR3aa: CASSYSQRGQPQHF; CDR3nt: TGTGCCAGCAGTTACTCGCAGAGAGGCCAGCCCCAGCATTTT
abundance: NA; j_gene: TRBJ2-7; v_gene: TRBV28; d_gene: NA; CDR3aa: CASSFSRRRTAFSYEQYF; CDR3nt: TGTGCCAGCAGTTTCTCCCGGCGAAGGACAGCCTTCTCCTACGAGCAGTACTTC
abundance: NA; j_gene: TRBJ2-2; v_gene: TRBV19; d_gene: TRBD1; CDR3aa: CASMRTGIGELFF; CDR3nt: TGTGCCAGTATGCGGACAGGGATCGGGGAGCTGTTTTTT
abundance: many; j_gene: TRBJ1-1; v_gene: TRBV6-1; d_gene: TRBD1; CDR3aa: CASLRTGQTEAFF; CDR3nt: TGTGCCAGCCTCCGGACAGGGCAAACTGAAGCTTTCTTT
abundance: many; j_gene: TRBJ2-5; v_gene: TRBV3-1; d_gene: TRBD1; CDR3aa: CASSLPGTEQETQYF; CDR3nt: TGTGCCAGCAGCCTCCCCGGGACAGAACAAGAGACCCAGTACTTC
abundance: many; j_gene: TRBJ2-1; v_gene: TRBV18; d_gene: TRBD2; CDR3aa: CASSLTLAGTVNEQFF; CDR3nt: TGTGCCAGCTCACTTACACTAGCGGGAACAGTCAATGAGCAGTTCTTC
abundance: NA; j_gene: TRBJ1-2; v_gene: TRBV6-5; d_gene: NA; CDR3aa: CASSLSGTRNGYTF; CDR3nt: TGTGCCAGCAGCTTATCCGGGACAAGGAACGGCTACACCTTC
abundance: NA; j_gene: TRBJ2-7; v_gene: TRBV29-1; d_gene: NA; CDR3aa: CSVVEYSAREQYF; CDR3nt: TGCAGCGTTGTAGAATACAGTGCCCGCGAGCAGTACTTC
abundance: NA; j_gene: TRBJ2-5; v_gene: TRBV2; d_gene: TRBD2; CDR3aa: CASSEFASGRESETQYF; CDR3nt: TGTGCCAGCAGTGAATTCGCCAGCGGGCGGGAGAGTGAGACCCAGTACTTC